This paragraph covers one TCR beta chain sequence. Its antigen remains unidentified. Among the patients, aged 18 to 65, hyperthyroidism was newly diagnosed and had lasted under 2 months. Using approximately 10 ml of fresh peripheral blood, PBMCs were prepared. Amplification targeted TCR beta CDR3 regions from RNA transcripts. HTBI primers were employed in a first-round RT-PCR of the TCR CDR3. TCRdb re-derived calls from the multiplex PCR reads in MiXCR, one entry per CDR3 protein. The sample records some 350,000 distinct CDR3 sequences, around 14% being singletons. The data were obtained in a study of T cells in Graves' hyperthyroidism and ophthalmopathy. The study, taken as a whole, reports: The model forecast ophthalmopathy, anticipating it by a median approximately 6 months before onset. Appearing also in blood were most of the thyroid clonotypes expanded above 0.001.

Trimming took off 0 bases at V and 2 bases at J, with 4 bases between the two ends. Germline CDR1 SEHNR, CDR2 FQNEAQ (reference sequence). The CDR3 totals 13 residues. The chain is built from TRBV7-9 and TRBJ1-2; D not resolved. The receptor was derived from a woman between 18 and 30 years old with Graves' hyperthyroidism that later progressed to Graves' ophthalmopathy. Specimen: blood. CDR3 nucleotide sequence: TGTGCCAGCAGCTTAGCCGAGAACTATGGCTACACCTTC. Translated: CASSLAENYGYTF.